This is a list of T cell receptor beta chains from one sample in a study of cytomegalovirus exposure and HLA in healthy donors. The repertoire was sequenced with immunoSEQ multiplex PCR; TCRdb's copy has only in-frame clones and lacks some. The data show over 150,000 clones, with approximately 86% seen just once and more than 20% held by the top ten. Sequencing used PBMCs. These receptor sequences come from a man between 18 and 29 years old in good health and CMV-seropositive. The CDR3 runs from the conserved cysteine through the conserved F or W. Each record gives: V gene, D gene, clone size, J gene, CDR3 DNA, CDR3 protein. The D gene is left open where the match is weak. Expanded clones are given a class, and other clones once, few, many or no size at all.

V: TRBV5-1
D: NA
size: NA
J: TRBJ2-1
DNA: TGCGCCAGCAGCTTGGAGCTGTGGAATGAGCAGTTCTTC
CDR3: CASSLELWNEQFF

V: TRBV29-1
D: TRBD1
size: NA
J: TRBJ1-2
DNA: TGCAGCGTTGGGACAGGGGGCGAAGGCTACACCTTC
CDR3: CSVGTGGEGYTF

V: TRBV27
D: NA
size: NA
J: TRBJ2-7
DNA: TGTGCCAGCAGCCCCCTCGGGGTATTCTCATCCAACGAGCAGTACTTC
CDR3: CASSPLGVFSSNEQYF

V: TRBV29-1
D: NA
size: NA
J: TRBJ2-7
DNA: TGCAGCGTTGGGCAGGACTTCTACGAGCAGTACTTC
CDR3: CSVGQDFYEQYF

V: TRBV7-6
D: TRBD1
size: NA
J: TRBJ2-1
DNA: TGTGCCAGCAGCTCCAACCGACAGGGCTGGTCTGAGCAGTTCTTC
CDR3: CASSSNRQGWSEQFF

V: TRBV19
D: TRBD2
size: NA
J: TRBJ2-7
DNA: TGTGCCAGTACCCCAGCGGGAGGGTCCTCCTACGAGCAGTACTTC
CDR3: CASTPAGGSSYEQYF

V: TRBV2
D: NA
size: NA
J: TRBJ2-1
DNA: TGTGCCAGCAGTAGACAGGACAGTGAGCAGTTCTTC
CDR3: CASSRQDSEQFF

V: TRBV5-1
D: NA
size: NA
J: TRBJ2-5
DNA: TGCGCCAGCAGCTTGGAAAGGTCATCCGGACTGGGAGAGACCCAGTACTTC
CDR3: CASSLERSSGLGETQYF

V: TRBV18
D: TRBD1
size: NA
J: TRBJ1-4
DNA: TGTGCCAGCTCACCGACAGGGGGCCGTGAAAAACTGTTTTTT
CDR3: CASSPTGGREKLFF

V: TRBV6-6
D: TRBD2
size: NA
J: TRBJ2-3
DNA: TGTGCCAGCCGGGGGGGCTTAACAGATACGCAGTATTTT
CDR3: CASRGGLTDTQYF

V: TRBV4-3
D: TRBD1
size: NA
J: TRBJ2-2
DNA: TGCGCCAGCAGCCTGGGACAGATCAACACCGGGGAGCTGTTTTTT
CDR3: CASSLGQINTGELFF

V: TRBV29-1
D: NA
size: NA
J: TRBJ2-2
DNA: TGCAGCGTTGAAGACCAAACAGGGAACACCGGGGAGCTGTTTTTT
CDR3: CSVEDQTGNTGELFF

V: TRBV18
D: NA
size: NA
J: TRBJ2-7
DNA: TGTGCCAGCCGGGGGACAGACCATACCTACGAGCAGTACTTC
CDR3: CASRGTDHTYEQYF

V: TRBV4-1
D: TRBD1
size: NA
J: TRBJ1-2
DNA: TGCGCCAGCAGCAGAGGGACAGGGGGTGGGTATGGCTACACCTTC
CDR3: CASSRGTGGGYGYTF

V: TRBV7-3
D: TRBD2
size: few
J: TRBJ2-1
DNA: TGTGCCAGCAGCCCCGTGGAGCGGGAGGGGGTCTATGAGCAGTTCTTC
CDR3: CASSPVEREGVYEQFF

V: TRBV7-9
D: NA
size: NA
J: TRBJ2-5
DNA: TGTGCCAGCAGCTCCTTAGCGGTACAAGAGACCCAGTACTTC
CDR3: CASSSLAVQETQYF

V: TRBV6-5
D: NA
size: NA
J: TRBJ2-2
DNA: TGTGCCAGCAGTTACGGTCCCGGGACCGGGGAGCTGTTTTTT
CDR3: CASSYGPGTGELFF

V: TRBV5-1
D: TRBD1
size: once
J: TRBJ1-1
DNA: TGCGCCAGCAGCTTGGCCCGGGACAGGCCATGGGACACTGAAGCTTTCTTT
CDR3: CASSLARDRPWDTEAFF

V: TRBV7-3
D: NA
size: NA
J: TRBJ2-2
DNA: TGTGCCAGCAGCTTCGGAGTCGTCGGGGAGCTGTTTTTT
CDR3: CASSFGVVGELFF

V: TRBV15
D: TRBD1
size: NA
J: TRBJ1-6
DNA: TGTGCCACCAGCAGGACAGGGGTCAATTCACCCCTCCACTTT
CDR3: CATSRTGVNSPLHF

V: TRBV19
D: TRBD1
size: NA
J: TRBJ1-4
DNA: TGTGCCAGTAGTATGGGTACAGGGGTCGAAAAACTGTTTTTT
CDR3: CASSMGTGVEKLFF

V: TRBV10-3
D: TRBD1
size: NA
J: TRBJ1-4
DNA: TGTGCCATCAGCGGGGACAGGGGGGATGAAAAACTGTTTTTT
CDR3: CAISGDRGDEKLFF

V: TRBV9
D: NA
size: NA
J: TRBJ1-1
DNA: TGTGCCAGCAGCGTATTGGCAGAGAACACTGAAGCTTTCTTT
CDR3: CASSVLAENTEAFF

V: TRBV30
D: NA
size: NA
J: TRBJ2-7
DNA: TGTGCCTGGACCCAACGAGGAGGATACGAGCAGTACTTC
CDR3: CAWTQRGGYEQYF

V: TRBV15
D: TRBD1
size: NA
J: TRBJ1-3
DNA: TGTGCCACCAGCAGAGCGACAGGGCTCGGGAACACCATATATTTT
CDR3: CATSRATGLGNTIYF

V: TRBV7-2
D: NA
size: NA
J: TRBJ2-5
DNA: TGTGCCAGCAGCCGAGGAGAGACCCAGTACTTC
CDR3: CASSRGETQYF